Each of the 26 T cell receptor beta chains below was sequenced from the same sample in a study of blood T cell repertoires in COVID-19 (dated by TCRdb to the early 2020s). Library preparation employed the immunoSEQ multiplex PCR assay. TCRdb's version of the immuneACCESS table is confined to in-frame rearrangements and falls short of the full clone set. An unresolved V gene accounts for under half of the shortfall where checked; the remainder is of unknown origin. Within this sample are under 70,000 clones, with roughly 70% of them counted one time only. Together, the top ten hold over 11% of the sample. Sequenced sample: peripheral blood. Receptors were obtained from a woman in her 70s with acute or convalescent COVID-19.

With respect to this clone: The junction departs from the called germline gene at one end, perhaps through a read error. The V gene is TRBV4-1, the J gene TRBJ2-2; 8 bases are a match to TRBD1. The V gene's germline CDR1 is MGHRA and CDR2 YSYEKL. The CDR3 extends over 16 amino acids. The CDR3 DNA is TGCGCCAGCAGCCAAGGACAGGGGCTAAACACCGGGGCGCTGTTTTTT. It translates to CASSQGQGLNTGALFF.

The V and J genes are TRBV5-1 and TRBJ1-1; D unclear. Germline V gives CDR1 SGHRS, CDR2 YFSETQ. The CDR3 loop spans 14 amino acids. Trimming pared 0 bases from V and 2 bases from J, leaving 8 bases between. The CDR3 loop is CASSLAPSNTEAFF. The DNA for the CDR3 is TGCGCCAGCAGCTTGGCCCCCTCCAACACTGAAGCTTTCTTT.

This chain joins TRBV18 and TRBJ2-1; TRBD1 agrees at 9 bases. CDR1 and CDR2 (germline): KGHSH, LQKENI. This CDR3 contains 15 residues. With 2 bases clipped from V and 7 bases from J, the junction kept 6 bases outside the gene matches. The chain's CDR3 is CASSPNSGQGNEQFF. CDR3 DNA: TGTGCCAGCTCACCAAACTCAGGACAGGGGAATGAGCAGTTCTTC. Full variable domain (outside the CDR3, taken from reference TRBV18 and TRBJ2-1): NAGVMQNPRHLVRRRGQEARLRCSPMKGHSHVYWYRQLPEEGLKFMVYLQKENIIDESGMPKERFSAEFPKEGPSILRIQQVVRGDSAAYFCASSPNSGQGNEQFFGPGTRLTVL.

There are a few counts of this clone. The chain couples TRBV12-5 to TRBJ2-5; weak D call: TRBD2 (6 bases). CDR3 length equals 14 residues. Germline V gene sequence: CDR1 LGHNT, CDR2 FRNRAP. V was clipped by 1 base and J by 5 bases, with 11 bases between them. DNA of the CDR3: TGTGCTAGTGGTTTGGAAAGGGAGGCGGAGACCCAGTACTTC. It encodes CASGLEREAETQYF.

The CDR3 loop reads CASSSLEATPNTGELFF. The CDR3 bases are TGTGCCAGCAGCTCCCTAGAGGCCACGCCGAACACCGGGGAGCTGTTTTTT. The chain couples TRBV7-6 to TRBJ2-2; D remains unclear. The germline gives CDR1 SGHVS, CDR2 FNYEAQ. V lost 4 bases to trimming and J lost 0 bases, with 15 bases between them. The CDR3 totals 17 residues. The complete variable domain, with remaining parts taken from reference TRBV7-6 and TRBJ2-2, reads GAGVSQSPRYKVTKRGQDVALRCDPISGHVSLYWYRQALGQGPEFLTYFNYEAQQDKSGLPNDRFSAERPEGSISTLTIQRTEQRDSAMYRCASSSLEATPNTGELFFGEGSRLTVL.

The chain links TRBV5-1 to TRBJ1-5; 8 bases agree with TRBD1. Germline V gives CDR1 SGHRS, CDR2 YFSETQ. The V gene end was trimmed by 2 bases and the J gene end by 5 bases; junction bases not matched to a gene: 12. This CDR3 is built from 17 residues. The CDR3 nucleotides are TGCGCCAGCAGCTTAACCCCCCTCGGACAGGGCCATCAGCCCCAGCATTTT. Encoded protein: CASSLTPLGQGHQPQHF.

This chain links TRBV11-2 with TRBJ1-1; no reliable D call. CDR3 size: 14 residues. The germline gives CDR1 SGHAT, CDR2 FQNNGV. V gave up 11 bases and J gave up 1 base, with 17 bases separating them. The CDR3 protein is CASSPGRENTEAFF. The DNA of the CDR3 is TGTGCCTCGAGCCCGGGGAGAGAGAACACTGAAGCTTTCTTT.

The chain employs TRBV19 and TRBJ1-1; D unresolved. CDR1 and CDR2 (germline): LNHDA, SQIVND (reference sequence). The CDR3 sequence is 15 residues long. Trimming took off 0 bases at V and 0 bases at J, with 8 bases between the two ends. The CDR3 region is CASSIEDFMNTEAFF. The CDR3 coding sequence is TGTGCCAGTAGTATAGAGGACTTCATGAACACTGAAGCTTTCTTT. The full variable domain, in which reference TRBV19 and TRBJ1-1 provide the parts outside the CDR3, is DGGITQSPKYLFRKEGQNVTLSCEQNLNHDAMYWYRQDPGQGLRLIYYSQIVNDFQKGDIAEGYSVSREKKESFPLTVTSAQKNPTAFYLCASSIEDFMNTEAFFGQGTRLTVV.

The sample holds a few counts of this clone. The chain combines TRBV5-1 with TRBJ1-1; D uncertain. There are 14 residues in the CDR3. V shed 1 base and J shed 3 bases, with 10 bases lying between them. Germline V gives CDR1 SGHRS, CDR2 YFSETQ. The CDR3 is CASSLFGEYTEAFF. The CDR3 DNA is TGCGCCAGCAGCTTGTTTGGGGAGTACACTGAAGCTTTCTTT.

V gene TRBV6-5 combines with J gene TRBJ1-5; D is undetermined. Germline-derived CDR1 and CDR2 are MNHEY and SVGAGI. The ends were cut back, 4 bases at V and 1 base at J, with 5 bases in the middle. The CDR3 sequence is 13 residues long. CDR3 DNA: TGTGCCAGCAGTTCAGGCAGCAATCAGCCCCAGCATTTT. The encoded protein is CASSSGSNQPQHF.

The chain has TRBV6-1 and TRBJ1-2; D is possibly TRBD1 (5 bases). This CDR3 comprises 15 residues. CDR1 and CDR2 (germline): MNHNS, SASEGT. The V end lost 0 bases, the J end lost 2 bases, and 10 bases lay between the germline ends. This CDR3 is CASSEARQGNYGYTF. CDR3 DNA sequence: TGTGCCAGCAGTGAAGCGCGCCAGGGCAACTATGGCTACACCTTC.

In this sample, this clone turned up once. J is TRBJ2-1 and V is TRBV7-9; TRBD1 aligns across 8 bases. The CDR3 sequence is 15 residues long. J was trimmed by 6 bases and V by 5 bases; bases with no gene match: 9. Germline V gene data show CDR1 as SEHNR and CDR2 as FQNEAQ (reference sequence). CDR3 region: CASSPSRGQANEQFF. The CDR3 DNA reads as TGTGCCAGCAGCCCAAGCCGGGGACAGGCCAATGAGCAGTTCTTC.

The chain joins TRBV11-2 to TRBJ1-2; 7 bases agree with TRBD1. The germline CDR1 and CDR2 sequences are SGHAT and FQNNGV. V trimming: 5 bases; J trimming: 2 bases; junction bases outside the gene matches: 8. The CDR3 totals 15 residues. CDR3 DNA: TGTGCCAGCAGCCTGGACGACAGGGCAAACTATGGCTACACCTTC. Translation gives CASSLDDRANYGYTF.

CDR3 in amino acids: CASSTIHSNQPQHF. In DNA form, the CDR3 reads TGTGCCAGCAGCACAATTCATAGCAATCAGCCCCAGCATTTT. The chain couples TRBV5-6 to TRBJ1-5; D is undetermined. V was cut by 4 bases and J by 0 bases, with 8 bases left in between. Looked up from germline, CDR1 is SGHDT and CDR2 is YYEEEE. The length of the CDR3 is 14 residues. The whole variable domain, filled in from reference TRBV5-6 and TRBJ1-5, reads DAGVTQSPTHLIKTRGQQVTLRCSPKSGHDTVSWYQQALGQGPQFIFQYYEEEERQRGNFPDRFSGHQFPNYSSELNVNALLLGDSALYLCASSTIHSNQPQHFGDGTRLSIL.

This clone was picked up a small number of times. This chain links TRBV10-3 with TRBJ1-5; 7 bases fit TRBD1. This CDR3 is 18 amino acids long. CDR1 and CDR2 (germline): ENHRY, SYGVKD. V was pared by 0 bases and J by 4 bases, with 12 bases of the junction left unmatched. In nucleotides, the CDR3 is TGTGCCATCAGTGAGTCGAACAGGGGAGCGGGTAGGAATCAGCCCCAGCATTTT. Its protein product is CAISESNRGAGRNQPQHF.

The CDR3 DNA sequence: TGCGCCAGCAGCTTGGAGGGGGCCGTGGGTACTGAAGCTTTCTTT. Translated: CASSLEGAVGTEAFF. This chain connects TRBV5-1 to TRBJ1-1; 7 bases are shared with TRBD1. The CDR3 is 15 amino acids. V trimming: 0 bases; J trimming: 5 bases; junction bases outside the gene matches: 7. Looked up from germline, CDR1 is SGHRS and CDR2 is YFSETQ.

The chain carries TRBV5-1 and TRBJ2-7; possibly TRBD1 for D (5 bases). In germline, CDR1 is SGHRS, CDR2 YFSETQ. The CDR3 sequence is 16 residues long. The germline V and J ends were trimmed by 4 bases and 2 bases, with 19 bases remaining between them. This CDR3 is CASSERLRSGTYEQYF. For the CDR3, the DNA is TGCGCCAGCAGCGAGCGCCTAAGGTCAGGGACCTACGAGCAGTACTTC.

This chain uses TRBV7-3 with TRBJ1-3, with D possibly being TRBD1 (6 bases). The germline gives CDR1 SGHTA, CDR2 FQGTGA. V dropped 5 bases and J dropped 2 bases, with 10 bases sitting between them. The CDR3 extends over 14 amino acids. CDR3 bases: TGTGCCAGCAGCGGGGGCCCTACTGGAAACACCATATATTTT. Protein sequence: CASSGGPTGNTIYF.

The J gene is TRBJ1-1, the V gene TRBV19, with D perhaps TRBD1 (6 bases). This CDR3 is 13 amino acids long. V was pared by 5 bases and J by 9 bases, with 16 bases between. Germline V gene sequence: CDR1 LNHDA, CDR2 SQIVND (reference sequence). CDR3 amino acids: CASSQTGGLKAFF. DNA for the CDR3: TGTGCCAGTAGTCAGACAGGCGGTTTAAAAGCTTTCTTT.

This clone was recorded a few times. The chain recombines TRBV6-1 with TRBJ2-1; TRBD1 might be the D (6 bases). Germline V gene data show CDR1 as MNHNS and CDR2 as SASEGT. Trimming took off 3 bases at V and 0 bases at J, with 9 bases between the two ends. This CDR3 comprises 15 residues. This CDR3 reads CASSERGGSYNEQFF. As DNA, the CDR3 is TGTGCCAGCAGTGAGAGAGGGGGCTCCTACAATGAGCAGTTCTTC.

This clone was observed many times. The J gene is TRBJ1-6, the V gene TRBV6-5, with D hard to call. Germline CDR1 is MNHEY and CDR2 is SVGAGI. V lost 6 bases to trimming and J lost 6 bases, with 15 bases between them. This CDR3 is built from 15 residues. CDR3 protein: CASRTPSRPNSPLHF. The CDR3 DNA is TGTGCCAGCAGGACACCCTCCAGGCCTAATTCACCCCTCCACTTT.

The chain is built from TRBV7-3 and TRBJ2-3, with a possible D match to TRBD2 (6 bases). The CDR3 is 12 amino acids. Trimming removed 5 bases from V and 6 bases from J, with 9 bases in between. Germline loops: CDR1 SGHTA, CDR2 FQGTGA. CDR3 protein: CASSPGTDTQYF. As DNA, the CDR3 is TGTGCCAGCAGCCCGGGGACTGATACGCAGTATTTT.

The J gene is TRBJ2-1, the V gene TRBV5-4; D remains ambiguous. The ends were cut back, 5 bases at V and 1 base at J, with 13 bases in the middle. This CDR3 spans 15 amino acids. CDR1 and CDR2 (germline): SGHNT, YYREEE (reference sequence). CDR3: CASSYHRESYNEQFF. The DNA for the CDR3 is TGTGCCAGCAGTTACCACCGAGAATCCTACAATGAGCAGTTCTTC.

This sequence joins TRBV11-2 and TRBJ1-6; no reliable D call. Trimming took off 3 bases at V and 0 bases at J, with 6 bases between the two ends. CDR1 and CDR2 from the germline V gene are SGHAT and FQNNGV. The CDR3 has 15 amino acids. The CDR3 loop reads CASSLESSYNSPLHF. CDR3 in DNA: TGTGCCAGCAGCTTGGAGAGCTCCTATAATTCACCCCTCCACTTT.

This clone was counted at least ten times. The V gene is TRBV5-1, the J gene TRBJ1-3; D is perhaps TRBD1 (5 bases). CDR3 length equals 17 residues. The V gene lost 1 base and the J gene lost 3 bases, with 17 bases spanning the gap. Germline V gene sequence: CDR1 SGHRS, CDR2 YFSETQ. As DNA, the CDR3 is TGCGCCAGCAGCTTGTTAACGGGCGCAGGGTATGGAAACACCATATATTTT. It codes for CASSLLTGAGYGNTIYF.

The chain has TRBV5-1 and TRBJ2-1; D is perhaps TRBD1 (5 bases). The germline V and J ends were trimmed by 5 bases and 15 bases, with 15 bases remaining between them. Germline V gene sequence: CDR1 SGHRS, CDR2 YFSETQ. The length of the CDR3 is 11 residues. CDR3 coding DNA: TGCGCCAGCAGGTCAGGGTTAGTATCGTTCTTC. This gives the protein CASRSGLVSFF.